Each of the 23 T cell receptor beta chains below was sequenced from the same sample in a study of molecular identifiers for immune sequencing clone quantification. Each CDR3 protein gets one entry after TCRdb re-called the PCR reads with MiXCR. The sample yields hundreds of thousands of distinct CDR3 sequences, 25% seen once. The sequencing sample was made of naive CD8+ T cells from blood, with Jurkat cell RNA spiked in. Documented subset: FACS-sorted CD8+CD4-CCR7+CD45RA+ naive T cells. The origin of the receptors is a human donor in good health. Some libraries in this study had Jurkat cell RNA spiked in.

The chain is built from TRBV12-3 or TRBV12-4 and TRBJ2-7; maybe TRBD1 (6 bases). The CDR3 is 15 amino acids. V lost 5 bases and J 6 bases, leaving 20 bases between the germline ends. In DNA form, the CDR3 reads TGTGCCAGCAGTCCCACCAATAACAGGGTAGTCGAGCAGTACTTC. Encoded protein: CASSPTNNRVVEQYF.

This clonotype turned up a few times. J is TRBJ1-3 and V is TRBV20-1; D unclear. This CDR3 has 12 amino acids. With 3 bases removed from V and 4 bases from J, the gap between germline ends came to 7 bases. Germline loops: CDR1 DFQATT, CDR2 SNEGSKA (reference sequence). The chain's CDR3 is CSAREDGNTIYF. CDR3 DNA: TGCAGTGCTAGGGAGGACGGAAACACCATATATTTT.

The chain couples TRBV12-5 to TRBJ2-5, with D possibly TRBD1 on 6 matching bases. Germline assignment: CDR1 LGHNT and CDR2 FRNRAP. CDR3 size: 17 residues. V shed 4 bases and J shed 4 bases, with 22 bases lying between them. The CDR3 region has the DNA TGTGCTAGTGGTTCTCCAACTAAGGCAGGGGCGATAGAGACCCAGTACTTC. Its protein is CASGSPTKAGAIETQYF.

Comments on this clonotype: A junction boundary mismatches the germline segment, possibly from a read error. The rearrangement uses TRBV4-1 and TRBJ2-7; 7 bases match TRBD2. Germline lookup yields CDR1 MGHRA and CDR2 YSYEKL. The length of the CDR3 is 17 residues. In DNA, the CDR3 is TGCGCCAGCAGCCGCCAGTCGAGCGGGGCCGGGGTCTACGGGCAGTACTTC. Protein product: CASSRQSSGAGVYGQYF.

V gene TRBV20-1 combines with J gene TRBJ2-1; 8 bases are shared with TRBD2. This CDR3 is 15 amino acids long. V was pared by 4 bases and J by 0 bases, with 5 bases of the junction left unmatched. Germline values: CDR1 DFQATT, CDR2 SNEGSKA (reference sequence). The CDR3 here is CSATSLAVSYNEQFF. CDR3 DNA sequence: TGCAGTGCTACCTCACTAGCGGTCTCCTACAATGAGCAGTTCTTC.

Only a few counts were recorded for this clonotype. This chain uses TRBV5-1 with TRBJ2-7; unclear D gene. Between the trimmed V and J ends, which lost 1 base and 3 bases, there was a span of 11 bases. Germline assignment: CDR1 SGHRS and CDR2 YFSETQ. CDR3 length: 14 amino acids. This chain's CDR3 is CASSLSSELYEQYF. CDR3 bases: TGCGCCAGCAGCTTGTCTTCGGAGCTCTACGAGCAGTACTTC.

Turning to this clonotype: The junction differs from germline at one of its ends, possibly a read error. The chain combines TRBV7-3 with TRBJ2-3; 12 nucleotides match TRBD1. The CDR3 has 17 residues. CDR1 is SGHTA and CDR2 is FQGTGA in the germline V gene. The CDR3 DNA reads as TGTGCCAGCAGCCTGGGACAGGGGGCGAGTTCGTCGGATACGCAGAATTTT. The encoded protein is CASSLGQGASSSDTQNF.

The V call is TRBV7-9, the J call TRBJ2-2; 7 positions match TRBD1. The CDR3 consists of 16 residues. Trimming took 0 bases from V and 2 from J; bases not matched to a gene: 3. Germline assignment: CDR1 SEHNR and CDR2 FQNEAQ (reference sequence). This chain's CDR3 is CASSLARDSNTGELFF. In nucleotides, the CDR3 is TGTGCCAGCAGCTTAGCCCGGGACAGTAACACCGGGGAGCTGTTTTTT.

This clonotype was seen many times. This chain connects TRBV19 to TRBJ1-1; D uncertain. The V and J ends lost 5 bases and 1 base respectively, with 14 bases between them. Germline CDR1 is LNHDA and CDR2 is SQIVND (reference sequence). CDR3 length: 15 amino acids. CDR3 protein: CASSAGPSWNTEAFF. The CDR3 bases are TGTGCCAGTAGTGCCGGCCCCTCCTGGAACACTGAAGCTTTCTTT.

Only a few counts were recorded for this clonotype. The chain combines TRBV6-5 with TRBJ1-1; D is possibly TRBD1 (5 bases). The V gene's germline CDR1 is MNHEY and CDR2 SVGAGI. This CDR3 has 13 amino acids. V shed 4 bases and J shed 6 bases, with 12 bases lying between them. CDR3 protein: CASSFSGQSEAFF. The CDR3 nucleotides read TGTGCCAGCAGTTTCTCAGGGCAATCTGAAGCTTTCTTT.

This clonotype was observed a few times. The chain uses TRBV28 and TRBJ1-1, with 7 bases aligning to TRBD1. Per the germline V gene, CDR1 is MDHEN and CDR2 is SYDVKM. J lost 1 base, V lost 5 bases, and 10 bases had no gene match. The CDR3 is 16 amino acids. As DNA, the CDR3 is TGTGCCAGCAGTCCACTACAGGGGCGCTCGAACACTGAAGCTTTCTTT. Residues: CASSPLQGRSNTEAFF.

This clonotype showed up just once. The chain uses TRBV4-3 and TRBJ2-1; perhaps TRBD2 as D (6 bases). Germline V CDR1 and CDR2: LGHNA, YSLEER. Trimming shortened V by 2 bases and J by 0 bases, and 11 bases separated the two germline ends. CDR3 length: 16 amino acids. The CDR3 nucleotides are TGCGCCAGCAGCCAAACTACTAGCCGCTCCTACAATGAGCAGTTCTTC. Translating gives CASSQTTSRSYNEQFF.

This clonotype was seen more than once but under ten times. The CDR3 coding sequence is TGTGCCAGCAGCCAAGATTCGGTAGAGCGGGCTTCCTCCTACGAGCAGTACTTC. Translating it yields CASSQDSVERASSYEQYF. The gene calls are TRBV4-2 and TRBJ2-7; weak D call: TRBD2 (6 bases). V gave up 0 bases and J gave up 0 bases, with 18 bases separating them. CDR3 size: 18 residues. CDR1 LGHNA and CDR2 YNFKEQ come from the germline V gene.

As to this clonotype: Given the absence of the conserved phenylalanine or tryptophan at the CDR3 end, a read error is likely. This rearrangement joins TRBV28 to TRBJ1-1; no clear D. The CDR3 is 15 residues long. V lost 7 bases to trimming and J lost 0 bases, with 15 bases between them. Per the germline V gene, CDR1 is MDHEN and CDR2 is SYDVKM. CDR3 coding DNA: TGTGCCAGCAATTCTCTCAGTCGGATGAACACTGAAGCTTTCCTT. Residues: CASNSLSRMNTEAFL.

This chain links TRBV27 with TRBJ2-2; TRBD1 aligns across 8 bases. From germline, CDR1 is MNHEY and CDR2 SMNVEV (reference sequence). There are 17 residues in the CDR3. Unmatched junction bases numbered 14, after V lost 6 bases and J lost 5 bases. The CDR3 spells CASSLSSVQGATGELFF. CDR3 in DNA: TGTGCCAGCAGCCTTAGCAGCGTGCAGGGGGCTACCGGGGAGCTGTTTTTT.

This CDR3 is CASSYLPGQGNTEAFF. The CDR3 DNA reads TGTGCCAGCAGTTACTTACCGGGACAGGGAAACACTGAAGCTTTCTTT. The V and J genes are TRBV6-2 or TRBV6-3 and TRBJ1-1, with TRBD1 identical over 9 bases. This CDR3 region has 16 residues. V gave up 1 base and J gave up 2 bases; unmatched junction bases: 5. Germline V gene lookup returns CDR1 MNHEY and CDR2 SVGEGT.

The chain couples TRBV10-2 to TRBJ1-1; 10 bases are a match to TRBD1. In germline, CDR1 is WSHSY, CDR2 SAAADI. The CDR3 is made up of 15 amino acids. V was pared by 0 bases and J by 4 bases, with 2 bases of the junction left unmatched. As DNA, the CDR3 is TGCGCCAGCAGTGAGTCTGGGACAGGGGTCACTGAAGCTTTCTTT. Its protein is CASSESGTGVTEAFF.

The chain joins TRBV29-1 to TRBJ2-7; unclear D gene. Germline CDR1 is SQVTM and CDR2 is ANQGSEA. V dropped 4 bases and J dropped 3 bases, with 7 bases sitting between them. The CDR3 consists of 11 residues. The CDR3 reads CSVGKCYEQYF. CDR3 bases: TGCAGCGTTGGTAAGTGCTACGAGCAGTACTTC.

A word on this clonotype: It is likely a read error, because the conserved phenylalanine at the end of the CDR3 is missing. The chain employs TRBV4-1 and TRBJ2-7; a possible D gene is TRBD2 (6 bases). From germline, CDR1 is MGHRA and CDR2 YSYEKL. Deletions cut 1 base from V and 3 bases from J, with 7 bases between. This CDR3 contains 13 residues. Here the CDR3 DNA reads TGCGCCAGCAGCCAAGTAGCGGACTACGAGCAGTACTAC. Protein product: CASSQVADYEQYY.

The rearrangement links TRBV6-2 or TRBV6-3 to TRBJ2-2; 9 bases map to TRBD2. Trimming cost V 5 bases and J 4 bases; bases outside gene matches: 8. CDR3 length: 16 amino acids. Germline lookup yields CDR1 MNHEY and CDR2 SVGEGT. The CDR3 reads CASSPWTSASTGELFF. CDR3 nucleotide sequence: TGTGCCAGCAGTCCCTGGACTAGCGCCTCCACCGGGGAGCTGTTTTTT.

This clonotype was counted at least ten times. The rearrangement uses TRBV4-3 and TRBJ2-7; D remains unclear. Germline V gives CDR1 LGHNA, CDR2 YSLEER. There are 13 residues in the CDR3. V dropped 4 bases and J dropped 3 bases, with 10 bases sitting between them. In nucleotides, the CDR3 is TGCGCCAGCAGCCCGACTCTCGTCTACGAGCAGTACTTC. Translation gives CASSPTLVYEQYF.

This clonotype was counted at least ten times. This chain links TRBV29-1 with TRBJ1-1; D is possibly TRBD1 (5 bases). V dropped 3 bases and J dropped 5 bases, with 10 bases sitting between them. This CDR3 has 12 amino acids. Germline V gene lookup returns CDR1 SQVTM and CDR2 ANQGSEA. As DNA, the CDR3 is TGCAGCGTTGATTCAGGGTTGACTGAAGCTTTCTTT. Its protein product is CSVDSGLTEAFF.

This clonotype was recorded many times. The chain uses TRBV2 and TRBJ2-7; 9 bases agree with TRBD1. V was pared by 6 bases and J by 2 bases, with 8 bases of the junction left unmatched. Germline lookup yields CDR1 SNHLY and CDR2 FYNNEI. The CDR3 totals 15 residues. The CDR3 DNA is TGTGCCAGCAGACGGACAGGGGTTAATGCCTACGAGCAGTACTTC. Translated: CASRRTGVNAYEQYF.